The 10 T cell receptor beta chains in this list originate from one sample, sequenced in a study of CXCR3-negative and CXCR3-positive naive CD8 T cells (dated by TCRdb to about 2019). Data came from a NextSeq 550. The Human TCR Profiling Kit (MiLaboratory) was used to make UMI-labeled 5' RACE TRB cDNA libraries. TCRdb reprocessed the reads, reporting each CDR3 protein sequence once and no DNA. The sample's clone listing holds 70,000 to 95,000 distinct CDR3 sequences. Jointly, the top ten make up approximately 1.7% of the sample. The sequenced material came from naive CXCR3- CD8+ T cells from blood. What this sample's cell subset or site label stands for: CD45RO-CCR7+CD27+CD95- naive CD8+ T cells lacking CXCR3 (TNR3-). These receptors were collected from a human donor in good health. Some clones in this sample may be carry-over from other donors' samples.

The gene calls are TRBV29-1 and TRBJ2-7; absent DNA, TCRdb's TRBD2 call cannot be checked. The CDR3 extends over 15 amino acids. Germline CDR1 is SQVTM and CDR2 is ANQGSEA. The chain's CDR3 is CSAGGSSESSYEQYF.

The V call is TRBV27, the J call TRBJ2-1; TCRdb proposes TRBD2, but this gene call is untestable without DNA. Germline loops: CDR1 MNHEY, CDR2 SMNVEV (reference sequence). There are 15 residues in the CDR3. The CDR3 protein is CASKISGGLYNEQFF.

The V and J genes are TRBV29-1 and TRBJ2-3; the D call of TRBD1 rests on TCRdb alone, since no DNA is present to check it. Germline CDR1 is SQVTM and CDR2 is ANQGSEA. This CDR3 comprises 13 residues. CDR3 protein: CSVGHRVGDTQYF.

The gene calls are TRBV20-1 and TRBJ2-1; TCRdb's D gene call, TRBD1, goes unchecked for lack of DNA. The germline V gene has CDR1 DFQATT and CDR2 SNEGSKA (reference sequence). There are 12 residues in the CDR3. CDR3 protein: CSTGRRENEQFF.

The chain recombines TRBV5-6 with TRBJ1-1. Germline-derived CDR1 and CDR2 are SGHDT and YYEEEE. This CDR3 has 14 residues. CDR3 in amino acids: CASSLIFMNTEAFF.

The CDR3 sequence is CASSMVVELAGTDTQYF. This chain links TRBV28 with TRBJ2-3. CDR3 size: 17 residues. Germline V gene data show CDR1 as MDHEN and CDR2 as SYDVKM.

The V and J genes are TRBV29-1 and TRBJ2-3; with no DNA, the TCRdb D assignment of TRBD1 cannot be verified. The CDR3 runs 16 residues. Per the germline V gene, CDR1 is SQVTM and CDR2 is ANQGSEA. The CDR3 here is CSVDGGGGGRTDTQYF.

V usage is TRBV21-1 and J usage is TRBJ2-3; TCRdb designates TRBD1, a call that cannot be tested without DNA. TRBV21-1 is given as a pseudogene. CDR3 length equals 17 residues. The CDR3 reads CASSNSGRKTLGYTQYF.

This CDR3 is CASTTGGADGYTF. The chain couples TRBV4-2 to TRBJ1-2; the D gene TCRdb calls, TRBD1, cannot be checked with no DNA. The CDR3 sequence is 13 residues long. In germline, CDR1 is LGHNA, CDR2 YNFKEQ.

This CDR3 reads CASSSEREFGKNIQYF. The V call is TRBV12-3 or TRBV12-4, the J call TRBJ2-4; TCRdb designates TRBD2, a call that cannot be tested without DNA. The CDR3 loop spans 16 amino acids.